The 20 T cell receptor beta chains reported below all come from one sample, sequenced in a study of cytomegalovirus exposure and HLA in healthy donors. Libraries were prepared by immunoSEQ multiplex PCR; TCRdb keeps only in-frame clonotypes and omits some of them. This repertoire shows fewer than 200,000 clones, approximately 86% found once; its top ten account for 6% to 8.5%. Source material: PBMCs. These receptors were taken from a man aged 25 to 40 in good health and CMV-seropositive.

This clone appeared once. This chain joins TRBV4-1 and TRBJ1-5; 7 nucleotides align to TRBD1. V gave up 4 bases and J gave up 5 bases; unmatched junction bases: 8. The germline V gene encodes CDR1 MGHRA and CDR2 YSYEKL. This CDR3 spans 15 amino acids. CDR3 sequence reads: CASSLGDSPHQPQHF. The CDR3 DNA reads TGCGCCAGCAGCCTAGGGGACAGCCCTCATCAGCCCCAGCATTTT.

The chain joins TRBV2 to TRBJ2-4; D remains unclear. The length of the CDR3 is 13 residues. V shed 8 bases and J shed 0 bases, with 8 bases lying between them. Per germline, CDR1 SNHLY and CDR2 FYNNEI. The CDR3 spells CASGVLAKNIQYF. The CDR3 DNA reads as TGTGCCAGCGGGGTGCTAGCCAAAAACATTCAGTACTTC.

The CDR3 nucleotides read TGTGCCAGCAGCATAGAGGGCCCTAATGAGCAGTTCTTC. Its protein is CASSIEGPNEQFF. The chain couples TRBV27 to TRBJ2-1, with a tentative D call TRBD2 (5 bases). The CDR3 extends over 13 amino acids. Germline-derived CDR1 and CDR2 are MNHEY and SMNVEV (reference sequence). Trimming stripped 6 bases from V and 7 bases from J, with 13 bases between.

The sample holds one count of this clone. The chain links TRBV7-6 to TRBJ1-1, with no clear D. Germline CDR1 and CDR2: SGHVS and FNYEAQ. V shed 1 base and J shed 2 bases, with 5 bases lying between them. The CDR3 runs to 13 residues. CDR3 DNA sequence: TGTGCCAGCAGCTTAGGCCGTAACACTGAAGCTTTCTTT. Protein product: CASSLGRNTEAFF. The complete variable domain, with remaining parts taken from reference TRBV7-6 and TRBJ1-1, reads GAGVSQSPRYKVTKRGQDVALRCDPISGHVSLYWYRQALGQGPEFLTYFNYEAQQDKSGLPNDRFSAERPEGSISTLTIQRTEQRDSAMYRCASSLGRNTEAFFGQGTRLTVV.

Here the CDR3 DNA reads TGTGCCAGCAGTTTCAATTCTTTGTTTCGGGAAAAACTGTTTTTT. It translates to CASSFNSLFREKLFF. The V gene is TRBV27, the J gene TRBJ1-4; D ambiguous. V was cut by 3 bases and J by 8 bases, with 16 bases left in between. The germline gives CDR1 MNHEY, CDR2 SMNVEV (reference sequence). This CDR3 has 15 residues.

V and J are TRBV11-2 and TRBJ2-1; D remains unclear. Looked up from germline, CDR1 is SGHAT and CDR2 is FQNNGV. The CDR3 has 11 amino acids. V dropped 3 bases and J dropped 5 bases, with 2 bases sitting between them. For the CDR3, the DNA is TGTGCCAGCAGCTTTGACAATGAGCAGTTCTTC. As protein: CASSFDNEQFF.

About this clone itself: This CDR3 is also generated by other DNA sequences in the sample. The chain links TRBV9 to TRBJ1-1, with D uncertain. The germline CDR1 and CDR2 sequences are SGDLS and YYNGEE. Trimming removed 2 bases at V and 1 base at J, with 6 bases between. This CDR3 contains 13 residues. CDR3 residues: CASSVRQNTEAFF. The CDR3 bases are TGTGCCAGCAGCGTTCGACAGAACACTGAAGCTTTCTTT. The full variable domain, rest sourced from reference TRBV9 and TRBJ1-1, is DSGVTQTPKHLITATGQRVTLRCSPRSGDLSVYWYQQSLDQGLQFLIQYYNGEERAKGNILERFSAQQFPDLHSELNLSSLELGDSALYFCASSVRQNTEAFFGQGTRLTVV.

The chain uses TRBV6-5 and TRBJ1-1, with D perhaps matching TRBD1 (6 bases). This CDR3 contains 15 residues. V lost 0 bases and J lost 5, with 13 bases in between. Germline V CDR1 and CDR2: MNHEY, SVGAGI. The CDR3 DNA is TGTGCCAGCAGTTACTCGATTGGGGGCCCGACTGAAGCTTTCTTT. Its translation is CASSYSIGGPTEAFF.

The chain links TRBV9 to TRBJ1-6, with a tentative D call TRBD1 (6 bases). V lost 6 bases and J lost 8, with 18 bases in between. Germline assignment: CDR1 SGDLS and CDR2 YYNGEE. The CDR3 totals 15 residues. The CDR3 protein is CASTRGPVWDSPLHF. The CDR3 nucleotides are TGTGCCAGCACACGGGGGCCGGTATGGGATTCACCCCTCCACTTT.

The gene calls are TRBV2 and TRBJ1-1, with 8 bases aligning to TRBD1. The trim removed 6 bases at V and 1 base at J, leaving 4 bases unmatched. This CDR3 is 14 amino acids long. CDR1 and CDR2 from the germline V gene are SNHLY and FYNNEI. The CDR3 DNA follows: TGTGCCAGCAGCTGGGACAGGAAGAACACTGAAGCTTTCTTT. As protein: CASSWDRKNTEAFF.

The gene calls are TRBV6-5 and TRBJ1-1, with D possibly TRBD1 on 5 matching bases. CDR1 MNHEY and CDR2 SVGAGI come from the germline V gene. V was cut by 7 bases and J by 4 bases, with 16 bases left in between. The CDR3 totals 14 residues. The CDR3 is CASTSRGIGTEAFF. In DNA form, the CDR3 reads TGTGCCAGCACCTCAAGGGGTATTGGCACTGAAGCTTTCTTT.

J is TRBJ2-1 and V is TRBV5-1; D tentatively reads TRBD1 or TRBD2 (6 bases each). V was pared by 5 bases and J by 7 bases, with 16 bases between. In germline, CDR1 is SGHRS, CDR2 YFSETQ. This CDR3 has 14 residues. This CDR3 is CASRDRGQGNEQFF. The CDR3 bases are TGCGCCAGCAGAGATCGGGGGCAAGGGAATGAGCAGTTCTTC.

The rearrangement uses TRBV6-6 and TRBJ1-5; D call uncertain. V lost 0 bases, J lost 1 base, and 10 bases lay in between. This CDR3 has 16 residues. Germline assignment: CDR1 MNHNY and CDR2 SVGAGI (reference sequence). Here the CDR3 DNA reads TGTGCCAGCAGTTACTCGGTTGAGGTGAGCAATCAGCCCCAGCATTTT. Its protein is CASSYSVEVSNQPQHF.

This chain joins TRBV7-8 and TRBJ2-7; perhaps TRBD2 as D (6 bases). Germline loops: CDR1 SGHVS, CDR2 FQNEAQ. This CDR3 is built from 16 residues. The germline V and J ends were trimmed by 3 bases and 7 bases, with 22 bases remaining between them. Here the CDR3 DNA reads TGTGCCAGCAGCTTCGGGGTCGGTTCTAGCGTGGGAGAGCAGTACTTC. This codes for CASSFGVGSSVGEQYF.

This clone was counted once. CDR3 sequence: CASSPLGETQYF. Here the CDR3 DNA reads TGTGCCAGCAGCCCCCTTGGGGAGACCCAGTACTTC. V usage is TRBV7-7 and J usage is TRBJ2-5; D gene unclear. V was pared by 5 bases and J by 5 bases, with 9 bases between. CDR3 length: 12 residues. CDR1 SSHAT and CDR2 FNYEAQ come from the germline V gene (reference sequence).

The rearrangement uses TRBV7-9 and TRBJ2-3; D remains ambiguous. Germline V gene lookup returns CDR1 SEHNR and CDR2 FQNEAQ (reference sequence). Trimming pared 3 bases from V and 0 bases from J, leaving 16 bases between. There are 17 residues in the CDR3. The DNA for the CDR3 is TGTGCCAGCAGCTTGTCATTAAGGGTGTCTAGCACAGATACGCAGTATTTT. Residues: CASSLSLRVSSTDTQYF.

This clone has a handful of counts. The chain has TRBV6-1 and TRBJ1-2; 7 positions agree with TRBD1. Per the germline V gene, CDR1 is MNHNS and CDR2 is SASEGT. Unmatched junction bases numbered 3, after V lost 4 bases and J lost 4 bases. The CDR3 extends over 13 amino acids. Here the CDR3 DNA reads TGTGCCAGCAGTGGGGACAGACTCTATGGCTACACCTTC. This codes for CASSGDRLYGYTF.

The chain has TRBV7-3 and TRBJ2-1; D remains ambiguous. V lost 5 bases and J lost 0, with 11 bases in between. CDR3 length: 15 residues. Germline V gene data show CDR1 as SGHTA and CDR2 as FQGTGA. CDR3 nucleotides: TGTGCCAGCAGCCGCGGAGCTACCTCCTACAATGAGCAGTTCTTC. This encodes CASSRGATSYNEQFF. Looking up the rest from reference TRBV7-3 and TRBJ2-1 gives the full variable domain: GAGVSQTPSNKVTEKGKYVELRCDPISGHTALYWYRQSLGQGPEFLIYFQGTGAADDSGLPNDRFFAVRPEGSVSTLKIQRTERGDSAVYLCASSRGATSYNEQFFGPGTRLTVL.

DNA of the CDR3: TGTGCCATCAGTGAGAAAAGCATGAACACTGAAGCTTTCTTT. It specifies CAISEKSMNTEAFF. This sequence joins TRBV10-3 and TRBJ1-1; D gene ambiguous. This CDR3 has 14 amino acids. V was trimmed by 2 bases and J by 0 bases, leaving 7 bases between them. From germline, CDR1 is ENHRY and CDR2 SYGVKD.

The V gene is TRBV28, the J gene TRBJ1-5, with TRBD1 as a possible D gene (6 bases). CDR1 MDHEN and CDR2 SYDVKM come from the germline V gene. This CDR3 has 15 amino acids. The V end was cut by 2 bases, the J end by 0 bases, with 8 bases between. The CDR3 DNA reads TGTGCCAGCAGTTTACGGACAGATAGCAATCAGCCCCAGCATTTT. This sequence encodes CASSLRTDSNQPQHF.